Listed here are 18 T cell receptor beta chains from one sample, sequenced in a study of T cell repertoires in cytomegalovirus infection. TCRdb re-derived calls from the reads in MiXCR, one entry per CDR3 protein. This sample has some 680,000 distinct CDR3 sequences; 35% occur once, and the top ten carry under 3.5%. The sequencing sample was made of PBMCs. Receptor source: a human donor in good health (CMV status not recorded). Some clones in this sample may be carry-over from other donors' samples.

The chain uses TRBV6-5 and TRBJ1-5; no clear D gene. The CDR3 totals 15 residues. Between the trimmed V and J ends, which lost 0 bases and 5 bases, there was a span of 11 bases. Per germline, CDR1 MNHEY and CDR2 SVGAGI. The CDR3 DNA reads TGTGCCAGCAGTTACTCGACGTCCGGCGATCAGCCCCAGCATTTT. Protein product: CASSYSTSGDQPQHF.

The sample holds a few counts of this clonotype. The chain couples TRBV4-1 to TRBJ2-7; D not resolved. Trimming took 3 bases from V and 5 from J, leaving 17 bases between them. Germline V CDR1 and CDR2: MGHRA, YSYEKL. CDR3 size: 15 residues. Here the CDR3 DNA reads TGCGCCAGCAGCCAGGGCTCGGCTGGCAGGAACGAGCAGTACTTC. Translating it yields CASSQGSAGRNEQYF.

Only a few counts were recorded for this clonotype. The V and J genes are TRBV7-9 and TRBJ2-3; TRBD1 matches 7 bases. The CDR3 is 15 amino acids. The trim removed 4 bases at V and 5 bases at J, leaving 9 bases unmatched. Germline V CDR1 and CDR2: SEHNR, FQNEAQ (reference sequence). Here the CDR3 reads CASSSPETGRDTQYF. CDR3 coding DNA: TGTGCCAGCAGCTCTCCGGAGACAGGGCGAGATACGCAGTATTTT.

The chain is built from TRBV5-1 and TRBJ2-6, with 8 bases that match TRBD1. Germline loops: CDR1 SGHRS, CDR2 YFSETQ. The CDR3 contains 16 residues. After removal of 2 bases from V and 2 bases from J, the junction contained 3 bases not matched to a gene. CDR3 sequence: CASSFQGATGANVLTF. The CDR3 bases are TGCGCCAGCAGCTTTCAGGGGGCAACTGGGGCCAACGTCCTGACTTTC.

The rearrangement links TRBV12-3 or TRBV12-4 to TRBJ1-4, with 9 bases fitting TRBD1. This CDR3 comprises 17 residues. Unmatched junction bases numbered 14, after V lost 6 bases and J lost 6 bases. The CDR3 spells CASRGTGRSPSYEKLFF. In DNA, the CDR3 is TGTGCCAGCAGGGGGACAGGGAGATCCCCGAGCTATGAAAAACTGTTTTTT.

The gene calls are TRBV20-1 and TRBJ1-2; 7 nucleotides line up with TRBD1. The J segment lost 4 bases and the V segment lost 3 bases, leaving 2 bases of the junction unmatched. Germline-derived CDR1 and CDR2 are DFQATT and SNEGSKA (reference sequence). The CDR3 runs 12 residues. CDR3 amino acids: CSASSGGYGYTF. CDR3 bases: TGCAGTGCTAGTTCAGGGGGCTATGGCTACACCTTC.

The gene calls are TRBV7-9 and TRBJ2-1; TRBD2 matches 9 bases. Germline V gene data show CDR1 as SEHNR and CDR2 as FQNEAQ (reference sequence). This CDR3 contains 17 residues. V gave up 1 base and J gave up 3 bases; unmatched junction bases: 7. This chain's CDR3 is CASSLDLSLAGYNEQFF. The DNA of the CDR3 is TGTGCCAGCAGCTTAGATTTGTCACTAGCGGGCTACAATGAGCAGTTCTTC.

Only a few counts were recorded for this clonotype. The chain links TRBV7-8 to TRBJ1-5; 9 nucleotides line up with TRBD1. Per germline, CDR1 SGHVS and CDR2 FQNEAQ. This CDR3 has 19 amino acids. V was clipped by 4 bases and J by 3 bases; unmatched bases: 16. The CDR3 loop reads CASSSLYGGQGTDNQPQHF. As DNA, the CDR3 is TGTGCCAGCAGCTCACTTTATGGGGGACAGGGAACGGACAATCAGCCCCAGCATTTT.

This clonotype was detected ten times or more. The chain has TRBV7-2 and TRBJ2-5; the D is unclear. In germline, CDR1 is SGHTA, CDR2 FQGNSA. This CDR3 region has 12 residues. Trimming removed 4 bases from V and 6 bases from J, with 9 bases in between. CDR3 bases: TGTGCCAGCAGCTCAGTCAGTCAGACCCAGTACTTC. Translated: CASSSVSQTQYF.

This clonotype was detected ten times or more. The V gene is TRBV12-3 or TRBV12-4, the J gene TRBJ2-1, with TRBD2 identical over 7 bases. The CDR3 covers 14 residues. V shed 3 bases, J shed 7 bases, and the junction held 6 bases outside the gene matches. CDR3 nucleotides: TGTGCCAGCAGTTTGGTGGGACTAATGAATGAGCAGTTCTTC. It encodes CASSLVGLMNEQFF.

This clonotype was seen at least ten times. This rearrangement joins TRBV7-2 to TRBJ2-3; D unresolved. CDR1 is SGHTA and CDR2 is FQGNSA in the germline V gene. This CDR3 contains 14 residues. V dropped 1 base and J dropped 4 bases, with 9 bases sitting between them. CDR3 amino acids: CASSLGPAPDTQYF. In nucleotides, the CDR3 is TGTGCCAGCAGCTTAGGCCCGGCCCCAGATACGCAGTATTTT.

This clonotype was observed a handful of times. DNA of the CDR3: TGTGCCAGCAGTTACAGGGAGCACTCACCCCTCCACTTT. Translated, it gives CASSYREHSPLHF. The J gene is TRBJ1-6, the V gene TRBV6-1, with TRBD1 as a possible D gene (6 bases). Germline-derived CDR1 and CDR2 are MNHNS and SASEGT. The CDR3 has 13 residues. V was pared by 5 bases and J by 10 bases, with 12 bases between.

This clonotype was seen a few times. The chain employs TRBV7-8 and TRBJ2-7, with 9 bases matching TRBD2. Germline-derived CDR1 and CDR2 are SGHVS and FQNEAQ. Trimming at V came to 4 bases and at J to 0 bases, leaving 10 bases not matched to a gene. The CDR3 totals 17 residues. The CDR3 here is CASSSKVSGRTSYEQYF. CDR3 in DNA: TGTGCCAGCAGCTCGAAGGTGAGCGGGAGGACCTCCTACGAGCAGTACTTC.

This clonotype was counted a few times. The J gene is TRBJ1-1, the V gene TRBV12-3 or TRBV12-4; a weak D match, TRBD1 (6 bases). CDR3 length: 15 amino acids. Between the trimmed V and J ends, which lost 5 bases and 0 bases, there was a span of 13 bases. CDR3 nucleotides: TGTGCCAGCAGTAACCCAGGGGACCTGAACACTGAAGCTTTCTTT. Its protein is CASSNPGDLNTEAFF.

A few counts support this clonotype. The rearrangement joins TRBV5-1 to TRBJ1-2, with 8 bases identical to TRBD1. This CDR3 comprises 13 residues. After removal of 7 bases from V and 4 bases from J, the junction contained 6 bases not matched to a gene. Germline V gene data show CDR1 as SGHRS and CDR2 as YFSETQ. The CDR3 sequence is CASGDRLIYGYTF. The DNA for the CDR3 is TGCGCCAGCGGGGACAGGTTGATCTATGGCTACACCTTC.

J is TRBJ2-1 and V is TRBV12-3 or TRBV12-4, with TRBD2 matching over 7 bases. The V segment lost 6 bases and the J segment 2 bases; nucleotides outside the gene matches: 7. CDR3 size: 15 residues. The CDR3 sequence: CASSPGLVPYNEQFF. The CDR3 DNA sequence: TGTGCCAGCAGCCCCGGACTAGTCCCCTACAATGAGCAGTTCTTC.

This clonotype was observed a few times. The chain links TRBV19 to TRBJ1-1; D unresolved. This CDR3 region has 12 residues. Trimming pared 9 bases from V and 5 bases from J, leaving 13 bases between. Germline CDR1 LNHDA, CDR2 SQIVND (reference sequence). CDR3 bases: TGTGCCAGCCGCGCCCGGTTGACTGAAGCTTTCTTT. It is translated as CASRARLTEAFF.

This clonotype was seen a few times. A much larger clone is a single base away; this may be a read error. The missing conserved phenylalanine or tryptophan at the end of this CDR3 makes a read error likely. V gene TRBV7-2 combines with J gene TRBJ2-5, with D tentatively TRBD2 (6 bases). The CDR3 covers 15 residues. Germline V gene data show CDR1 as SGHTA and CDR2 as FQGNSA. The V gene lost 3 bases and the J gene lost 2 bases, with 13 bases spanning the gap. CDR3 sequence reads: CASSLASGSQETQYL. CDR3 DNA sequence: TGTGCCAGCAGCTTGGCAAGCGGGTCTCAAGAGACCCAGTACTTA.